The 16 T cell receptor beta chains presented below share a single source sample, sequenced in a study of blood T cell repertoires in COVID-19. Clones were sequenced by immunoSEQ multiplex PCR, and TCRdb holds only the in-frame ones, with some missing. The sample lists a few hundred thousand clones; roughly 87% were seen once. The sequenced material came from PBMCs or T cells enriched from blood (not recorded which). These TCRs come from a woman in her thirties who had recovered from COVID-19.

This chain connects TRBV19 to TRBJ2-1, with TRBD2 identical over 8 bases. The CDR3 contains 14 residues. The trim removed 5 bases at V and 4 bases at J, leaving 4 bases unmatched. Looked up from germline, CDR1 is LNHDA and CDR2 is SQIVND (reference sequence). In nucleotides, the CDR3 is TGTGCCAGTAGTTCCGGGAGGGAATACAATGAGCAGTTCTTC. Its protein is CASSSGREYNEQFF.

The CDR3 bases are TGCGCCAGCAGCCAAGAGGGGGGGTTCGGCTACACCTTC. Amino acid sequence: CASSQEGGFGYTF. This chain joins TRBV4-1 and TRBJ1-2; tentatively, D is TRBD1 (5 bases). The CDR3 consists of 13 residues. The germline gives CDR1 MGHRA, CDR2 YSYEKL. V was shortened by 0 bases and J by 8 bases, with 10 bases between the two germline ends.

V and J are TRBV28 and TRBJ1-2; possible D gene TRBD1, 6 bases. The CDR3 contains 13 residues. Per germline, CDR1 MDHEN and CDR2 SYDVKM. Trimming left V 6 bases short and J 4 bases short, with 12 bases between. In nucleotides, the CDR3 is TGTGCCAGCAGCGAGGGGGTGGGCTATGGCTACACCTTC. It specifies CASSEGVGYGYTF.

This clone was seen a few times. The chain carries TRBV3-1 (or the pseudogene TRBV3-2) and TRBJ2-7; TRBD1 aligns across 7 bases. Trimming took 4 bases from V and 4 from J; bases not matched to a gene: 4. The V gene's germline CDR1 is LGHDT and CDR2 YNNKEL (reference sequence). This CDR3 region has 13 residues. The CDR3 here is CASSPRDSYEQYF. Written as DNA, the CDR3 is TGTGCCAGCAGCCCCCGGGACAGTTACGAGCAGTACTTC.

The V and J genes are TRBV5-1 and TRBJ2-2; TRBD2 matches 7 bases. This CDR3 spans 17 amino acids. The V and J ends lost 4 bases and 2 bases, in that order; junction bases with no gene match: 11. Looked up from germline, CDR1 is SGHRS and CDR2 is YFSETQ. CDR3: CASSRSSAGTNTGELFF. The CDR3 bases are TGCGCCAGCAGCCGCTCTTCAGCGGGGACTAACACCGGGGAGCTGTTTTTT.

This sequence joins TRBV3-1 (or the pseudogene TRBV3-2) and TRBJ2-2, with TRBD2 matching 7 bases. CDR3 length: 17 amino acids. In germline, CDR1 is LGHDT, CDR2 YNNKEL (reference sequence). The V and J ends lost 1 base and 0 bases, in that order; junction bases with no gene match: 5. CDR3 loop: CASSQGYGGTNTGELFF. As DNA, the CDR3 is TGTGCCAGCAGCCAAGGATACGGGGGGACGAACACCGGGGAGCTGTTTTTT.

Here the CDR3 DNA reads TGCAGCGCCGGAGGCGGTTTCAACTATGGCTACACCTTC. It specifies CSAGGGFNYGYTF. This chain joins TRBV29-1 and TRBJ1-2; no clear D gene. The CDR3 spans 13 residues. Trimming took 7 bases from V and 2 from J, leaving 14 bases between them. Germline V gene data show CDR1 as SQVTM and CDR2 as ANQGSEA. Full variable domain (remainder filled in from reference TRBV29-1 and TRBJ1-2): SAVISQKPSRDICQRGTSLTIQCQVDSQVTMMFWYRQQPGQSLTLIATANQGSEATYESGFVIDKFPISRPNLTFSTLTVSNMSPEDSSIYLCSAGGGFNYGYTFGSGTRLTVV.

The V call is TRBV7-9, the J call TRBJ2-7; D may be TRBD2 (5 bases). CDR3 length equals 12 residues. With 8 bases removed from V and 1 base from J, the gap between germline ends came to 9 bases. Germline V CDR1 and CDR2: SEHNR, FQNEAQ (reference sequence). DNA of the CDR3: TGTGCCAGCCGGACTGATTCCTACGAGCAGTACTTC. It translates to CASRTDSYEQYF. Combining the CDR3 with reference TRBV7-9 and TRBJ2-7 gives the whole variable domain DTGVSQNPRHKITKRGQNVTFRCDPISEHNRLYWYRQTLGQGPEFLTYFQNEAQLEKSRLLSDRFSAERPKGSFSTLEIQRTEQGDSAMYLCASRTDSYEQYFGPGTRLTVT.

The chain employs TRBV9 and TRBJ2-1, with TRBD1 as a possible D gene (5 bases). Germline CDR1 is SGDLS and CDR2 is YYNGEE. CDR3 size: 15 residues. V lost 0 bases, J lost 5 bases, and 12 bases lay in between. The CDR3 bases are TGTGCCAGCAGCGTAGATGGCGGACACAACAATGAGCAGTTCTTC. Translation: CASSVDGGHNNEQFF.

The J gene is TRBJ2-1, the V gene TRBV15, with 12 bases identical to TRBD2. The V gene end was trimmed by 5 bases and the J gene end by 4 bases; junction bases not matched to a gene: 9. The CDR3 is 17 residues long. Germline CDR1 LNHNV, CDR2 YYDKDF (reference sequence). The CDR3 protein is CATSLSSGRARYNEQFF. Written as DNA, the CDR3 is TGTGCCACCAGCCTCTCTAGCGGGAGGGCCCGTTACAATGAGCAGTTCTTC.

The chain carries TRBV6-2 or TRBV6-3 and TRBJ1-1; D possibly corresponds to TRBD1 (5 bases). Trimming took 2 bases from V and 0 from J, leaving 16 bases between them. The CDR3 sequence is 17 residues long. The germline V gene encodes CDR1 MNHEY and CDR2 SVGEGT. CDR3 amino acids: CASSYKLQGWVNTEAFF. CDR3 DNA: TGTGCCAGCAGTTACAAGTTGCAGGGCTGGGTGAACACTGAAGCTTTCTTT.

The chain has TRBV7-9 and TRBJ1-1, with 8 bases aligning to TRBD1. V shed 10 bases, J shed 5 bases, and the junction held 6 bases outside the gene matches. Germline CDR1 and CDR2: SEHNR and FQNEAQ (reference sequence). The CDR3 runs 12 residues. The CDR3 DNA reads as TGTGCCACAGGGGGCTTGGGGACTGAAGCTTTCTTT. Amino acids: CATGGLGTEAFF. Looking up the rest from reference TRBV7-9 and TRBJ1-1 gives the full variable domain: DTGVSQNPRHKITKRGQNVTFRCDPISEHNRLYWYRQTLGQGPEFLTYFQNEAQLEKSRLLSDRFSAERPKGSFSTLEIQRTEQGDSAMYLCATGGLGTEAFFGQGTRLTVV.

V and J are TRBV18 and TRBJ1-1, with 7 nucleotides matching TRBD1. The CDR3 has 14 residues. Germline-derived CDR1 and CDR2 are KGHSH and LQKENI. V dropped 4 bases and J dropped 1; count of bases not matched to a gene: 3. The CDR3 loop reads CASSLWTGNTEAFF. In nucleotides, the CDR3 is TGTGCCAGCTCACTATGGACAGGGAACACTGAAGCTTTCTTT.

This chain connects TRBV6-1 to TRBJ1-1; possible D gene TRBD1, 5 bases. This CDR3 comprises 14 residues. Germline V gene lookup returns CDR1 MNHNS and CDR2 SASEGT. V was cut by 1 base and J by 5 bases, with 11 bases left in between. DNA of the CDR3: TGTGCCAGCAGTGAAGGGAGGGGAAGTACTGAAGCTTTCTTT. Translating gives CASSEGRGSTEAFF.

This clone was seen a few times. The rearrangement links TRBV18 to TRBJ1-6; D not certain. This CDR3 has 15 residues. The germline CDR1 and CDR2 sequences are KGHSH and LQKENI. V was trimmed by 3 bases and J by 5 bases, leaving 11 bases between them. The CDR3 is CASSPDSVHNSPLHF. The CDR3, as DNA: TGTGCCAGCTCACCTGATTCAGTCCATAATTCACCCCTCCACTTT.

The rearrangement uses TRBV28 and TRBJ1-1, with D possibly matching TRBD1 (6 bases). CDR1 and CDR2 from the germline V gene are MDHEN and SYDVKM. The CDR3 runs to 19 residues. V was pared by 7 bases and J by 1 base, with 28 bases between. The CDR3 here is CASTPVLGGAPRQNTEAFF. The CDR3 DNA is TGTGCCAGCACTCCAGTCCTTGGGGGGGCTCCGCGTCAGAACACTGAAGCTTTCTTT.